Presented here are 17 T cell receptor beta chains from one specimen sequenced in a study of T cell repertoires in aging, cancer and after chemotherapy. Rearranged V-D-J TRB sequences were amplified with a mixed TRB-A/B primer pool. TCRdb reprocessed the multiplex PCR reads with MiXCR, giving one entry per CDR3 protein. The sample carries several thousand distinct CDR3 sequences, roughly 33% recorded once. Peripheral blood genomic DNA, not sorted cells or RNA, was the template. Source material: blood. These receptor sequences come from a human donor in good health. The donor label of this sample is uncertain.

The chain combines TRBV13 with TRBJ2-3; 8 bases are shared with TRBD2. The CDR3 spans 16 residues. The V gene end was trimmed by 6 bases and the J gene end by 4 bases; junction bases not matched to a gene: 12. The V gene's germline CDR1 is PRHDT and CDR2 FYEKMQ (reference sequence). The CDR3 region is CASSFPGLETADTQYF. The CDR3 bases are TGTGCCAGCAGTTTTCCGGGACTAGAGACAGCAGATACGCAGTATTTT.

This clonotype was counted a single time. V usage is TRBV5-4 and J usage is TRBJ2-2; 7 nucleotides line up with TRBD1. The V and J ends lost 5 bases and 0 bases, in that order; junction bases with no gene match: 7. Germline CDR1 is SGHNT and CDR2 is YYREEE (reference sequence). The CDR3 spans 16 residues. CDR3 protein: CASRLQGTANTGELFF. The CDR3 DNA sequence: TGTGCCAGCAGGCTACAGGGGACGGCGAACACCGGGGAGCTGTTTTTT.

J is TRBJ2-5 and V is TRBV19; either TRBD1 or TRBD2 may fit D (5 bases each). Germline loops: CDR1 LNHDA, CDR2 SQIVND (reference sequence). Trimming pared 9 bases from V and 5 bases from J, leaving 13 bases between. CDR3 length equals 12 residues. CDR3 coding DNA: TGTGCCAGCGCCGCCGGGACCGAGACCCAGTACTTC. Encoded protein: CASAAGTETQYF.

Concerning this clonotype itself: A clone one base away is much larger, so this may be a read error. The chain combines TRBV5-5 with TRBJ2-1, with a weak D call TRBD2 (6 bases). The germline gives CDR1 SGHKS, CDR2 YYEKEE (reference sequence). This CDR3 has 16 residues. V dropped 4 bases and J dropped 0 bases, with 14 bases sitting between them. The CDR3 nucleotides are TGTGCCAGCAGCCCGAGCGGGTCGAGCTCCTACAATGAGCAGTTCTTC. This encodes CASSPSGSSSYNEQFF.

The chain employs TRBV7-2 and TRBJ2-3, with a tentative D call TRBD2 (6 bases). Germline V CDR1 and CDR2: SGHTA, FQGNSA. This CDR3 comprises 17 residues. The V end lost 6 bases, the J end lost 5 bases, and 24 bases lay between the germline ends. CDR3 amino acids: CASSSGRGLKRIDTQYF. The CDR3 region has the DNA TGTGCCAGCAGTTCGGGGCGGGGCTTAAAACGCATAGATACGCAGTATTTT.

This clonotype has more than one count but fewer than ten. The J gene is TRBJ2-1, the V gene TRBV15, with TRBD2 matching over 13 bases. This CDR3 comprises 16 residues. Germline CDR1 reads LNHNV; CDR2 reads YYDKDF (reference sequence). The junction had 2 bases not matched to a gene; V was cut back by 3 bases and J by 3 bases. CDR3 loop: CATSRGLAGIYNEQFF. In nucleotides, the CDR3 is TGTGCCACCAGCAGGGGACTAGCGGGGATCTACAATGAGCAGTTCTTC.

This clonotype was found once. V gene TRBV7-9 combines with J gene TRBJ2-7; D possibly matches TRBD1 or TRBD2 (6 bases each). The germline V gene has CDR1 SEHNR and CDR2 FQNEAQ (reference sequence). V was shortened by 0 bases and J by 0 bases, with 15 bases between the two germline ends. The CDR3 has 17 residues. CDR3 coding DNA: TGTGCCAGCAGCTTAGCACCCCCGGGGGCCGCCTCCTACGAGCAGTACTTC. Its translation is CASSLAPPGAASYEQYF.

The chain links TRBV13 to TRBJ2-7; the D is unclear. The V end was cut by 0 bases, the J end by 5 bases, with 11 bases between. The CDR3 consists of 14 residues. Germline CDR1 reads PRHDT; CDR2 reads FYEKMQ (reference sequence). CDR3 nucleotide sequence: TGTGCCAGCAGCTTAGGCGAAGGCAGCGACGAGCAGTACTTC. It encodes CASSLGEGSDEQYF.

V gene TRBV10-3 combines with J gene TRBJ1-2, with D unresolved. The CDR3 spans 13 residues. Trimming shortened V by 0 bases and J by 8 bases, and 10 bases separated the two germline ends. The germline CDR1 and CDR2 sequences are ENHRY and SYGVKD. CDR3 in amino acids: CAISESAVEGYTF. In nucleotides, the CDR3 is TGTGCCATCAGTGAGTCAGCAGTAGAAGGCTACACCTTC.

This clonotype appeared a few times. The junction and the germline gene differ at one end; a read error may be behind it. This rearrangement joins TRBV5-1 to TRBJ2-3, with a weak D call TRBD2 (6 bases). CDR3 length: 16 residues. Germline V gene lookup returns CDR1 SGHRS and CDR2 YFSETQ. The CDR3 DNA reads as TGTGCCAGAAGCTCCCCCCGGGGGTGCAGCACAGATACGCAGTATTTT. This encodes CARSSPRGCSTDTQYF.

In its sample, this clonotype ranks as medium-sized (0.01 to 0.1%). This chain uses TRBV6-1 with TRBJ2-3; D is undetermined. The V end was cut by 3 bases, the J end by 6 bases, with 10 bases between. The CDR3 is 13 amino acids. Germline CDR1 is MNHNS and CDR2 is SASEGT. The CDR3: CASSDVPADTQYF. The DNA for the CDR3 is TGTGCCAGCAGTGACGTGCCTGCGGATACGCAGTATTTT.

This clonotype was recorded a few times. The chain recombines TRBV12-3 or TRBV12-4 with TRBJ2-1; TRBD2 agrees at 7 bases. The CDR3 covers 17 residues. With V trimmed by 5 bases and J by 3 bases, 13 bases remained unmatched. CDR3 sequence (DNA): TGTGCCAGCAGTCCCCTTCCGGGTCGGGGGGTCTACAATGAGCAGTTCTTC. Protein product: CASSPLPGRGVYNEQFF.

The V call is TRBV27, the J call TRBJ1-1; D gene ambiguous. V lost 3 bases to trimming and J lost 1 base, with 9 bases between them. This CDR3 contains 14 residues. CDR1 is MNHEY and CDR2 is SMNVEV in the germline V gene (reference sequence). Here the CDR3 reads CASSFLSENTEAFF. The CDR3 DNA follows: TGTGCCAGCAGTTTCCTCTCAGAGAACACTGAAGCTTTCTTT.

This clonotype was seen more than once but under ten times. V is TRBV27 and J is TRBJ2-5, with no clear D. Germline loops: CDR1 MNHEY, CDR2 SMNVEV (reference sequence). The CDR3 length is 15 residues. V gave up 1 base and J gave up 5 bases, with 14 bases separating them. The CDR3 protein is CASSLYAGEWETQYF. CDR3 coding DNA: TGTGCCAGCAGTTTATATGCCGGAGAGTGGGAGACCCAGTACTTC.

The J gene is TRBJ2-5, the V gene TRBV27; D perhaps matches TRBD1 (6 bases). This CDR3 has 16 residues. V lost 5 bases to trimming and J lost 4 bases, with 20 bases between them. Germline V CDR1 and CDR2: MNHEY, SMNVEV (reference sequence). This CDR3 reads CASSGRTVLWVETQYF. The CDR3 DNA sequence: TGTGCCAGCAGTGGCAGGACAGTTCTGTGGGTAGAGACCCAGTACTTC.

Concerning this clonotype itself: Being one base from a much bigger clone, this may be a read error. This chain uses TRBV6-5 with TRBJ2-3, with TRBD1 as a possible D gene (5 bases). Deletions cut 5 bases from V and 0 bases from J, with 12 bases between. The CDR3 loop spans 15 amino acids. Germline CDR1 MNHEY, CDR2 SVGAGI. CDR3 sequence reads: CASSARNRSTDTQYF. The CDR3 DNA reads TGTGCCAGCAGTGCCCGGAACAGGAGCACAGATACGCAGTATTTT.

This clonotype has just one count. The genes are TRBV7-2 and TRBJ2-7; D remains ambiguous. V gave up 5 bases and J gave up 2 bases, with 13 bases separating them. The CDR3 sequence is 14 residues long. CDR1 is SGHTA and CDR2 is FQGNSA in the germline V gene. This CDR3 is CASSANSRPYEQYF. Written as DNA, the CDR3 is TGTGCCAGCAGCGCTAACTCGAGGCCCTACGAGCAGTACTTC.